The following is a T cell receptor (beta chain) sequence with its context. Its antigen remains unidentified. This record comes from a study of regulatory T cells in long-lasting Graves disease. On the study more broadly: To qualify as persistent, Graves' disease required over 5 years of antithyroid drugs with positive TSH receptor antibodies. General study points: Among persistent patients, a larger number of public clonotypes were shared (approximately 3,000) than among newly diagnosed patients (under 1,000). Persistent disease samples used TRBV28, TRBJ1-2 and TRBJ2-5 preferentially.

The CDR3 loop spans 15 amino acids. V dropped 3 bases and J dropped 0; count of bases not matched to a gene: 4. Germline V gene sequence: CDR1 LNHDA, CDR2 SQIVND (reference sequence). HTBI primers from iRepertoire and Arm-PCR of CDR3 regions yielded the TCR beta libraries. One entry per CDR3 protein results from TCRdb running MiXCR on the multiplex PCR reads. The sample yields about 660,000 distinct CDR3 sequences, roughly 30% seen once. Time point reported: persistent/refractory GD, antithyroid drugs over 5 years with positive TRAb. PBMCs provided the RNA from which the TCR library was made. The chain couples TRBV19 to TRBJ2-7; 8 bases are a match to TRBD1. The specimen was peripheral blood mononuclear cells (PBMCs), collected when the disease was refractory, from a patient treated with antithyroid drugs. This TCR derives from a female donor with Graves disease. The CDR3 here is CASSIGDRNSYEQYF. The DNA for the CDR3 is TGTGCCAGTAGTATTGGGGACAGGAACTCCTACGAGCAGTACTTC.